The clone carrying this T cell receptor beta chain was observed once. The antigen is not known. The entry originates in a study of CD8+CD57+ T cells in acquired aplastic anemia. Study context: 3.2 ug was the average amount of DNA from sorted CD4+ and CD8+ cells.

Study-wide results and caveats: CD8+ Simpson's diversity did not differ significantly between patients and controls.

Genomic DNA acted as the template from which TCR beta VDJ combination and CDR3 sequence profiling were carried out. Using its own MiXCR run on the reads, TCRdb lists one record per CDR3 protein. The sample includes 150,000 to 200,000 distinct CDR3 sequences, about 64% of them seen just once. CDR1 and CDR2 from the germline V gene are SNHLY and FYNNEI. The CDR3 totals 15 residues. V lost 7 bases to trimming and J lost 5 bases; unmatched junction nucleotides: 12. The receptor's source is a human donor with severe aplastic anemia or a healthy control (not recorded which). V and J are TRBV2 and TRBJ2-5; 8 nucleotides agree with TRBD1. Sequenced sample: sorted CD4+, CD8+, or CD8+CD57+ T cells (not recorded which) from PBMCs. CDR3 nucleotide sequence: TGTGCCAGCACCATGGATTGGACAGGGTCGGAGACCCAGTACTTC. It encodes CASTMDWTGSETQYF.